This note documents a single TCR beta chain sequence. Antigen specificity is unknown. Produced via immunoSEQ multiplex PCR; TCRdb's table is partial and in-frame only. The sample has some 140,000 clones, 75% to 90% seen once. The donors were in the approximately 110-subject validation cohort; that cohort was separate from the roughly 730-subject first cohort. The sample comes from a study of cytomegalovirus exposure and HLA in healthy donors. The study's findings and limits: Published work reported that the classifier diagnosed cytomegalovirus status with high specificity and sensitivity. The investigators catalogued 180 or so TCR beta chains as cytomegalovirus-associated. Among TCR sequences, most were rare, though some public TCRs appeared in many donors.

Germline trimming cut 1 base from V and 4 bases from J; bases unmatched to any gene: 5. CDR1 is GTSNPN, CDR2 SVGIG, per germline (reference sequence). The CDR3 is 14 residues long. The specimen was PBMCs. The sequence came from a man between 18 and 29 years old in good health and CMV-seropositive. This rearrangement joins TRBV30 to TRBJ2-7, with 9 bases identical to TRBD2. For the CDR3, the DNA is TGTGCCTGGAGTGGCGGGGGGGGTGAGTACGAGCAGTACTTC. Translating gives CAWSGGGGEYEQYF.